A selection of T cell receptor beta chains follows, all from one sample in a study of CD8 T cells in Susac syndrome. TCRdb reprocessed the immunoSEQ multiplex PCR reads with MiXCR, giving one entry per CDR3 protein. The data contain 150,000 to 200,000 distinct CDR3 sequences, 93% of them seen just once; the ten biggest clones take up about 0.088%. The sequencing sample was made of CD4+ T cells from PBMCs. The receptors were sampled from a human donor with multiple sclerosis. CDR3s include the opening cysteine and the closing phenylalanine or tryptophan. D genes are given only for firm matches. Clone size is stated in some rows and not others, as once, few, many or a class when expanded.

clone_size: NA; j_call: TRBJ1-4; v_call: TRBV5-1; d_call: NA; cdr3_nt: TGCGCCAGCAGCCCCGGATCGACGCGGACAGTTGGGGAAAAACTGTTTTTT; cdr3_aa: CASSPGSTRTVGEKLFF
clone_size: NA; j_call: TRBJ2-3; v_call: TRBV20-1; d_call: NA; cdr3_nt: TGCAGTGCTCCCACGGGGGGCGCGGATACGCAGTATTTT; cdr3_aa: CSAPTGGADTQYF
clone_size: NA; j_call: TRBJ2-7; v_call: TRBV3-1; d_call: NA; cdr3_nt: TGTGCCAGCAGCCAAAGGGGGGGGTACGAGCAGTACTTC; cdr3_aa: CASSQRGGYEQYF
clone_size: once; j_call: TRBJ2-6; v_call: TRBV4-1; d_call: NA; cdr3_nt: TGCGCCAGCAGCCACAGACGCGGAGGGGCCAACGTCCTGACTTTC; cdr3_aa: CASSHRRGGANVLTF
clone_size: NA; j_call: TRBJ1-1; v_call: TRBV5-1; d_call: NA; cdr3_nt: TGCGCCAGCAGCCCCAGGACGGATAACACTGAAGCTTTCTTT; cdr3_aa: CASSPRTDNTEAFF
clone_size: NA; j_call: TRBJ2-2; v_call: TRBV5-1; d_call: NA; cdr3_nt: TGCGCCAGCAGCGGGTCGAGCGGAGACACCGGGGAGCTGTTTTTT; cdr3_aa: CASSGSSGDTGELFF
clone_size: NA; j_call: TRBJ2-5; v_call: TRBV4-3; d_call: NA; cdr3_nt: TGCGCCAGCAGCCCAGGCCACGGAGGCGAGACCCAGTACTTC; cdr3_aa: CASSPGHGGETQYF
clone_size: NA; j_call: TRBJ1-2; v_call: TRBV15; d_call: NA; cdr3_nt: TGTGCCACCAGCAGATCAGGAGGGGTCTTGGGCTATGGCTACACCTTC; cdr3_aa: CATSRSGGVLGYGYTF
clone_size: NA; j_call: TRBJ1-3; v_call: TRBV6-5; d_call: NA; cdr3_nt: TGTGCCAGCAGTCCAATGAGCTCTGGAAACACCATATATTTT; cdr3_aa: CASSPMSSGNTIYF
clone_size: NA; j_call: TRBJ2-7; v_call: TRBV20-1; d_call: NA; cdr3_nt: TGCAGTGCTAGGAAGGGAACCGTCCCCGAGCAGTACTTC; cdr3_aa: CSARKGTVPEQYF
clone_size: NA; j_call: TRBJ1-2; v_call: TRBV6-5; d_call: NA; cdr3_nt: TGTGCCAGCAAAGGGCAAGAGTATGGCTACACCTTC; cdr3_aa: CASKGQEYGYTF
clone_size: NA; j_call: TRBJ1-4; v_call: TRBV30; d_call: TRBD1; cdr3_nt: TGTGCCTGTACCGGGACAGGGACGGGTGAAAAACTGTTTTTT; cdr3_aa: CACTGTGTGEKLFF
clone_size: NA; j_call: TRBJ2-1; v_call: TRBV14; d_call: NA; cdr3_nt: TGTGCCAGCAGCCAAGGACCCCGTGATGAGCAGTTCTTC; cdr3_aa: CASSQGPRDEQFF
clone_size: NA; j_call: TRBJ2-3; v_call: TRBV5-1; d_call: NA; cdr3_nt: TGCGCCAGCAGCTTCGACCGCACAGATACGCAGTATTTT; cdr3_aa: CASSFDRTDTQYF
clone_size: NA; j_call: TRBJ1-3; v_call: TRBV2; d_call: NA; cdr3_nt: TGTGCCAGCTCTCTGGGGGCGAAGGACACCATATATTTT; cdr3_aa: CASSLGAKDTIYF
clone_size: NA; j_call: TRBJ1-2; v_call: TRBV25-1; d_call: TRBD1; cdr3_nt: TGTGCCAGCAGTGAAGGGACAGGGGGCAACTATGGCTACACCTTC; cdr3_aa: CASSEGTGGNYGYTF
clone_size: NA; j_call: TRBJ2-3; v_call: TRBV30; d_call: NA; cdr3_nt: TGTGCCTGGAGTGTAAAACACCTCGGACCACCGCGCTTCACAGATACGCAGTATTTT; cdr3_aa: CAWSVKHLGPPRFTDTQYF
clone_size: once; j_call: TRBJ2-1; v_call: TRBV7-2; d_call: NA; cdr3_nt: TGTGCCGGAGGCCGGGCAGGGGCAGGAGAGCAGTTCTTC; cdr3_aa: CAGGRAGAGEQFF
clone_size: once; j_call: TRBJ2-7; v_call: TRBV5-1; d_call: TRBD1; cdr3_nt: TGCGCCAGCAGCCCCGGGACAGGCCGGCACGAGCAGTACTTC; cdr3_aa: CASSPGTGRHEQYF
clone_size: NA; j_call: TRBJ1-5; v_call: TRBV5-6; d_call: NA; cdr3_nt: TGTGCCAGCAGCTTCTTAGGGGGGGATCAGCCCCAGCATTTT; cdr3_aa: CASSFLGGDQPQHF
clone_size: NA; j_call: TRBJ1-1; v_call: TRBV9; d_call: NA; cdr3_nt: TGTGCCAGCAGCCGAGGGGGGCACCTCACTGAAGCTTTCTTT; cdr3_aa: CASSRGGHLTEAFF
clone_size: NA; j_call: TRBJ2-7; v_call: TRBV28; d_call: TRBD2; cdr3_nt: TGTGCCAGCAGTTATTACGGGGGGGTCTCCTACGAGCAGTACTTC; cdr3_aa: CASSYYGGVSYEQYF
clone_size: NA; j_call: TRBJ2-7; v_call: TRBV7-2; d_call: NA; cdr3_nt: TGTGCCAGCAGTCTGTCAGGCTCAGGGGAAGGCTACGAGCAGTACTTC; cdr3_aa: CASSLSGSGEGYEQYF
clone_size: once; j_call: TRBJ1-5; v_call: TRBV23-1; d_call: TRBD1; cdr3_nt: TGCGCCAGCAGTCAAACCGGACAGGGTACGAGCAATCAGCCCCAGCATTTT; cdr3_aa: CASSQTGQGTSNQPQHF
clone_size: NA; j_call: TRBJ2-7; v_call: TRBV19; d_call: TRBD2; cdr3_nt: TGTGCCAGTAGTGCTAGCGGGACACCGGCCTACGAGCAGTACTTC; cdr3_aa: CASSASGTPAYEQYF
clone_size: NA; j_call: TRBJ1-1; v_call: TRBV19; d_call: NA; cdr3_nt: TGTGCCAGTAGTATATCCCCAGGGGACACTGAAGCTTTCTTT; cdr3_aa: CASSISPGDTEAFF
clone_size: NA; j_call: TRBJ1-3; v_call: TRBV2; d_call: NA; cdr3_nt: TGTGCCAGCAGTCCCCAGGAATATGGAAACACCATATATTTT; cdr3_aa: CASSPQEYGNTIYF
clone_size: NA; j_call: TRBJ2-2; v_call: TRBV10-3; d_call: NA; cdr3_nt: TGTGCCATCAGTGAAACAGCCGGAAACACCGGGGAGCTGTTTTTT; cdr3_aa: CAISETAGNTGELFF
clone_size: NA; j_call: TRBJ2-1; v_call: TRBV2; d_call: TRBD2; cdr3_nt: TGTGCCGGAGGGAGCGGGAGGGATGAGCAGTTCTTC; cdr3_aa: CAGGSGRDEQFF
clone_size: NA; j_call: TRBJ2-1; v_call: TRBV7-9; d_call: TRBD2; cdr3_nt: TGTGCCAGCAGCTTACGGACTAGCGGGGGGGCAGGAGAGCAGTTCTTC; cdr3_aa: CASSLRTSGGAGEQFF
clone_size: NA; j_call: TRBJ1-6; v_call: TRBV7-8; d_call: NA; cdr3_nt: TGTGCCAGCAGCTTAGCCCAGGGAGTTAATTCACCCCTCCACTTT; cdr3_aa: CASSLAQGVNSPLHF
clone_size: once; j_call: TRBJ1-2; v_call: TRBV15; d_call: NA; cdr3_nt: TGTGCCACCAGCAGAGACCGGGAGAACTATGGCTACACCTTC; cdr3_aa: CATSRDRENYGYTF
clone_size: NA; j_call: TRBJ2-2; v_call: TRBV24-1; d_call: TRBD1; cdr3_nt: TGTGCCACCAGTGCCAGGGGGCGGGCCGGGGAGCTGTTTTTT; cdr3_aa: CATSARGRAGELFF
clone_size: NA; j_call: TRBJ2-7; v_call: TRBV12-3/TRBV12-4; d_call: NA; cdr3_nt: TGTGCCAATCCTAGATTCGGTTTAGGCTACGAGCAGTACTTC; cdr3_aa: CANPRFGLGYEQYF
clone_size: NA; j_call: TRBJ1-2; v_call: TRBV20-1; d_call: NA; cdr3_nt: TGCAGTGCTAGTCCACAGCGCCAAAACTATGGCTACACCTTC; cdr3_aa: CSASPQRQNYGYTF
clone_size: NA; j_call: TRBJ1-2; v_call: TRBV5-1; d_call: NA; cdr3_nt: TGCGCCAGCAGCTCGCCTTCAGGGGAGAGTGGCTACACCTTC; cdr3_aa: CASSSPSGESGYTF
clone_size: once; j_call: TRBJ1-2; v_call: TRBV30; d_call: NA; cdr3_nt: TGTGCCTGGAGTACGACCCTCTATGGCTACACCTTC; cdr3_aa: CAWSTTLYGYTF
clone_size: once; j_call: TRBJ2-5; v_call: TRBV5-1; d_call: TRBD1; cdr3_nt: TGCGCCAGCAGCCAGACAGGGACCCTCCGGGAGACCCAGTACTTC; cdr3_aa: CASSQTGTLRETQYF
clone_size: NA; j_call: TRBJ2-2; v_call: TRBV27; d_call: NA; cdr3_nt: TGTGCCAGCACCACCGGTCCGGGGGGCCCCACCGGGGAGCTGTTTTTT; cdr3_aa: CASTTGPGGPTGELFF
clone_size: NA; j_call: TRBJ1-2; v_call: TRBV5-6; d_call: TRBD1; cdr3_nt: TGTGCCAGCAGCGAGACAGGGGTCCTCATAAATCGTGGCTACACCTTC; cdr3_aa: CASSETGVLINRGYTF
clone_size: NA; j_call: TRBJ2-7; v_call: TRBV20-1; d_call: NA; cdr3_nt: TGCAGTGCTGGACAGTGGGAATCCTACGAGCAGTACTTC; cdr3_aa: CSAGQWESYEQYF
clone_size: NA; j_call: TRBJ1-1; v_call: TRBV18; d_call: NA; cdr3_nt: TGTGCCAGCTCACCATTGGGCGGGGCGGAGAACACTGAAGCTTTCTTT; cdr3_aa: CASSPLGGAENTEAFF
clone_size: NA; j_call: TRBJ1-2; v_call: TRBV3-1; d_call: TRBD1; cdr3_nt: TGTGCCAGCAGCTTCTGGACAGGGGGCTTCTATGGCTACACCTTC; cdr3_aa: CASSFWTGGFYGYTF
clone_size: NA; j_call: TRBJ2-7; v_call: TRBV19; d_call: NA; cdr3_nt: TGTGCCAGTAGTAAGATTGGTGGGCAGGAGACCTACGAGCAGTACTTC; cdr3_aa: CASSKIGGQETYEQYF
clone_size: NA; j_call: TRBJ2-7; v_call: TRBV7-2; d_call: TRBD1; cdr3_nt: TGTGCCAGCAGCCCAACAGGGGTGTACGAGCAGTACTTC; cdr3_aa: CASSPTGVYEQYF
clone_size: NA; j_call: TRBJ2-3; v_call: TRBV4-3; d_call: NA; cdr3_nt: TGCGCCAGCAGCCAAGATAAATCGGGCGGGACTACGCAGTATTTT; cdr3_aa: CASSQDKSGGTTQYF
clone_size: NA; j_call: TRBJ2-5; v_call: TRBV18; d_call: NA; cdr3_nt: TGTGCCAGCTCAATACGGAGGGATGAGACCCAGTACTTC; cdr3_aa: CASSIRRDETQYF
clone_size: NA; j_call: TRBJ1-2; v_call: TRBV20-1; d_call: NA; cdr3_nt: TGCAGTGCTAGCCCAGTCTCCTATGGCTACACCTTC; cdr3_aa: CSASPVSYGYTF